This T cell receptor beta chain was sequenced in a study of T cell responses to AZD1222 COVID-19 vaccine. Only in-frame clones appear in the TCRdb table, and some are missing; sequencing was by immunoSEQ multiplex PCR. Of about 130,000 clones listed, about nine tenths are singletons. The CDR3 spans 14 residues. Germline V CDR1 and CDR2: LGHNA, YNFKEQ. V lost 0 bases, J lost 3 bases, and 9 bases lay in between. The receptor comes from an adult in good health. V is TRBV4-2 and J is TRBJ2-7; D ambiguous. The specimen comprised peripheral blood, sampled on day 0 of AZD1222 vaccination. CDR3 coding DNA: TGTGCCAGCAGCCAAGATGTTATGGACTACGAGCAGTACTTC. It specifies CASSQDVMDYEQYF.